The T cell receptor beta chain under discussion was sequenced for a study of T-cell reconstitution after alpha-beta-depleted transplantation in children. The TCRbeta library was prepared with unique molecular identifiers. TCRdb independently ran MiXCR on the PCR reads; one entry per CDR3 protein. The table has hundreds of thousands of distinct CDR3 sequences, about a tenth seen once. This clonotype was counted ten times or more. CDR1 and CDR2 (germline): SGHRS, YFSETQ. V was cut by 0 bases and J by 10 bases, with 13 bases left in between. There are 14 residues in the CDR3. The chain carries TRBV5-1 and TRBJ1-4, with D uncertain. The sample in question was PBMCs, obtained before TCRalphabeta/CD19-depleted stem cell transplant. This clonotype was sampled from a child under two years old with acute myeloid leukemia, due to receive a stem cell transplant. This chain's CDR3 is CASSLDLSTGKLFF. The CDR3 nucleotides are TGCGCCAGCAGCTTGGATCTCTCGACGGGAAAACTGTTTTTT.